A single sample is the source of the 27 T cell receptor beta chains below, sequenced in a study of CXCR3-negative and CXCR3-positive naive CD8 T cells. All TRB cDNA libraries came from 5' RACE performed with UMI labels. From its re-call of the 5' RACE reads, TCRdb lists each CDR3 protein once, without DNA. The table lists fewer than 90,000 distinct CDR3 sequences. The sequenced sample consisted of naive CXCR3- CD8+ T cells from blood. Subset of the sample: CD45RO-CCR7+CD27+CD95- naive CD8+ T cells lacking CXCR3 (TNR3-). These receptors were obtained from a human donor in good health. Some clones in this sample may be carry-over from other donors' samples.

The chain joins TRBV21-1 to TRBJ2-1; the D gene TCRdb calls, TRBD2, cannot be checked with no DNA. TRBV21-1 is classified as a pseudogene. The CDR3 runs to 22 residues. The CDR3: CASSKWSGDWGTSGRAYNEQFF.

The chain employs TRBV28 and TRBJ2-3; TCRdb's assignment of TRBD2 cannot be checked, as there is no DNA. Germline V CDR1 and CDR2: MDHEN, SYDVKM. The CDR3 covers 18 residues. CDR3: CASSLLGLAGVGTDTQYF.

The genes are TRBV5-6 and TRBJ2-7; TCRdb selects TRBD2, and the lack of DNA leaves this call unchecked. Germline V gene sequence: CDR1 SGHDT, CDR2 YYEEEE. The CDR3 runs 14 residues. The CDR3 here is CASSSTSYSYEQYF.

This rearrangement joins TRBV29-1 to TRBJ2-2. CDR3 length: 12 residues. Germline assignment: CDR1 SQVTM and CDR2 ANQGSEA. CDR3 loop: CSVLLNTGELFF.

This chain connects TRBV5-6 to TRBJ2-7; absent DNA, TCRdb's TRBD1 call cannot be checked. Germline lookup yields CDR1 SGHDT and CDR2 YYEEEE. This CDR3 is 16 amino acids long. The CDR3 loop reads CASSLDRGLFGYEQYF. The variable domain in full, completed from reference TRBV5-6 and TRBJ2-7, reads DAGVTQSPTHLIKTRGQQVTLRCSPKSGHDTVSWYQQALGQGPQFIFQYYEEEERQRGNFPDRFSGHQFPNYSSELNVNALLLGDSALYLCASSLDRGLFGYEQYFGPGTRLTVT.

The CDR3 sequence is CSVVDKGGKTYNEQFF. This sequence joins TRBV29-1 and TRBJ2-1; TCRdb indicates TRBD2, and absent DNA this call remains unverified. The CDR3 loop spans 16 amino acids. In germline, CDR1 is SQVTM, CDR2 ANQGSEA.

V is TRBV6-2 or TRBV6-3 and J is TRBJ2-1; with no DNA, the TCRdb D assignment of TRBD1 cannot be verified. CDR1 is MNHEY and CDR2 is SVGEGT in the germline V gene. The CDR3 contains 20 residues. The CDR3: CASRRSGATELRSSYNEQFF.

The CDR3 sequence: CSGGDSNWLDEQYF. The V gene is TRBV29-1, the J gene TRBJ2-7; absent DNA, TCRdb's TRBD1 call cannot be checked. The CDR3 extends over 14 amino acids. Germline loops: CDR1 SQVTM, CDR2 ANQGSEA.

The chain links TRBV14 to TRBJ2-2. This CDR3 region has 14 residues. CDR1 is SGHDN, CDR2 FVKESK, per germline. The CDR3 loop is CASSPSLHTGELFF.

The chain employs TRBV29-1 and TRBJ2-7; checking the TCRdb D call of TRBD1 is not possible without DNA. CDR3 size: 14 residues. The germline V gene encodes CDR1 SQVTM and CDR2 ANQGSEA. The CDR3 protein is CSVATGSYIYEQYF.

The rearrangement uses TRBV27 and TRBJ2-7; as DNA is missing, the TRBD2 call by TCRdb cannot be tested. This CDR3 has 14 residues. Germline loops: CDR1 MNHEY, CDR2 SMNVEV (reference sequence). CDR3 in amino acids: CASSDGLAGYYKYF.

This chain connects TRBV7-9 to TRBJ2-5; TCRdb's D call of TRBD2 is untestable without DNA. Germline lookup yields CDR1 SEHNR and CDR2 FQNEAQ (reference sequence). The CDR3 length is 16 residues. CDR3 region: CASSLGWRAPQETQYF.

The chain couples TRBV28 to TRBJ2-7; TCRdb's assignment of TRBD1 cannot be checked, as there is no DNA. The CDR3 is 15 amino acids. Germline CDR1 reads MDHEN; CDR2 reads SYDVKM. The CDR3 sequence: CASSFRGAPAYEQYF.

The chain employs TRBV29-1 and TRBJ2-5; TCRdb outputs TRBD2, but without DNA this stays unchecked. In germline, CDR1 is SQVTM, CDR2 ANQGSEA. This CDR3 spans 18 amino acids. The chain's CDR3 is CSVGRLAGGWGYQETQYF.

This sequence joins TRBV21-1 and TRBJ2-7; TCRdb's D gene call, TRBD1, goes unchecked for lack of DNA. TRBV21-1 is assigned pseudogene status. This CDR3 has 20 amino acids. The CDR3 sequence is CASSLSGGQGAGITDYEQYF.

V and J are TRBV6-5 and TRBJ2-7. The CDR3 has 13 residues. Germline CDR1 MNHEY, CDR2 SVGAGI. The CDR3: CASSYRDSGEQYF.

The chain recombines TRBV5-6 with TRBJ2-7. Looked up from germline, CDR1 is SGHDT and CDR2 is YYEEEE. This CDR3 is 13 amino acids long. The CDR3 loop is CASSLGNTYEQYF.

The rearrangement links TRBV29-1 to TRBJ2-1; TCRdb names TRBD1, which stays unverified in the absence of DNA. Germline V gene sequence: CDR1 SQVTM, CDR2 ANQGSEA. CDR3 length equals 17 residues. Here the CDR3 reads CSVEVGGRDRVYLEQFF.

The rearrangement uses TRBV3-2 and TRBJ2-2. TRBV3-2 counts as a pseudogene. The CDR3 contains 16 residues. CDR3 loop: CASESKRGKATGELFF.

The V gene is TRBV5-1, the J gene TRBJ2-3; TCRdb picks TRBD1, but there is no DNA to check that call. The CDR3 length is 17 residues. Germline V gene lookup returns CDR1 SGHRS and CDR2 YFSETQ. CDR3 sequence: CASSMITDSLETDTQYF.

J is TRBJ2-7 and V is TRBV28; the D call of TRBD1 rests on TCRdb alone, since no DNA is present to check it. Germline V gene lookup returns CDR1 MDHEN and CDR2 SYDVKM. This CDR3 contains 15 residues. CDR3 region: CASSPYRDGAYEHYF.

The CDR3 reads CAWSMAGQGKDEQFF. The gene calls are TRBV30 and TRBJ2-1; TCRdb reports TRBD1, a call that lacks DNA to check it against. The CDR3 sequence is 15 residues long. From germline, CDR1 is GTSNPN and CDR2 SVGIG (reference sequence). Looking up the rest from reference TRBV30 and TRBJ2-1 gives the full variable domain: SQTIHQWPATLVQPVGSPLSLECTVEGTSNPNLYWYRQAAGRGLQLLFYSVGIGQISSEVPQNLSASRPQDRQFILSSKKLLLSDSGFYLCAWSMAGQGKDEQFFGPGTRLTVL.

The chain employs TRBV29-1 and TRBJ2-5; the TCRdb D gene call, TRBD2, has no DNA to confirm it. The CDR3 is made up of 14 amino acids. Per the germline V gene, CDR1 is SQVTM and CDR2 is ANQGSEA. The CDR3 loop reads CSIPPGGGQETQYF.

The gene calls are TRBV9 and TRBJ2-7. There are 15 residues in the CDR3. The germline V gene encodes CDR1 SGDLS and CDR2 YYNGEE. CDR3 sequence: CASSVGSVSSYEQYF.

The chain joins TRBV12-3 or TRBV12-4 to TRBJ1-1. This CDR3 region has 13 residues. The CDR3 reads CASSFRENTEAFF.

This rearrangement joins TRBV29-1 to TRBJ2-7. This CDR3 region has 14 residues. Germline V CDR1 and CDR2: SQVTM, ANQGSEA. Here the CDR3 reads CSVLGFSTTYEQYF.

This chain joins TRBV7-2 and TRBJ2-1; TCRdb returns TRBD1, unconfirmable since there is no DNA. Per germline, CDR1 SGHTA and CDR2 FQGNSA. CDR3 length equals 15 residues. CDR3 residues: CASSLLRGLGNEQFF.